In its sample, the clone carrying this T cell receptor beta chain was seen a few times. Its target is unknown. The CDR3 is made up of 13 amino acids. Trimming took 2 bases from V and 5 from J, leaving 7 bases between them. Germline V CDR1 and CDR2: MNHEY, SMNVEV (reference sequence). These data originate in a study of regulatory T cells in long-lasting Graves disease. Time point denoted: newly diagnosed GD, antithyroid drugs for less than 3 months. RNA isolated from PBMCs was used to make the TCR library. Study-level findings and limits: Persistent patients had more shared public clonotypes (around 2,800) than new patients (around 1,000).

The authors built TCR beta libraries using iRepertoire HTBI primers and Arm-PCR of CDR3 regions. Using its own MiXCR run on the multiplex PCR reads, TCRdb lists one record per CDR3 protein. The repertoire holds fewer than 400,000 distinct CDR3 sequences, with 15% to 20% as singletons. The receptor's source is a female donor with Graves disease. The source material was peripheral blood mononuclear cells (PBMCs), sampled at new diagnosis, from a patient treated with antithyroid drugs. The V call is TRBV27, the J call TRBJ1-5; tentatively, D is TRBD1 (5 bases). This CDR3 is CASSLIQDQPQHF. DNA of the CDR3: TGTGCCAGCAGTTTAATACAGGATCAGCCCCAGCATTTT.